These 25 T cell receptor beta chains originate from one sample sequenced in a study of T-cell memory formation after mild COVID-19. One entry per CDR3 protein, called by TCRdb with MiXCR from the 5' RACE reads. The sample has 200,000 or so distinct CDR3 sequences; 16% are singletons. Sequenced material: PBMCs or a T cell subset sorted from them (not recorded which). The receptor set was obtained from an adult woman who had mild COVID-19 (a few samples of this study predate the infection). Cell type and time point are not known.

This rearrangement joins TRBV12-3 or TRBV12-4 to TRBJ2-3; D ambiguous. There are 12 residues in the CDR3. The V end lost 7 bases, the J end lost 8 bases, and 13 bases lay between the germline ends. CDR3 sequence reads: CASTPGTGTQYF. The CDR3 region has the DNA TGTGCCAGCACCCCCGGAACGGGTACGCAGTATTTT.

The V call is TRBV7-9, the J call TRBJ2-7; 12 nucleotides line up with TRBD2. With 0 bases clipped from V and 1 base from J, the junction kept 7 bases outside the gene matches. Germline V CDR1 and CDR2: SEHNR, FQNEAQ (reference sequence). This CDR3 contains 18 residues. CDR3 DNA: TGTGCCAGCAGCTTAGCCAACTCGGGACTAGCGGGTTCCTACGAGCAGTACTTC. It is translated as CASSLANSGLAGSYEQYF.

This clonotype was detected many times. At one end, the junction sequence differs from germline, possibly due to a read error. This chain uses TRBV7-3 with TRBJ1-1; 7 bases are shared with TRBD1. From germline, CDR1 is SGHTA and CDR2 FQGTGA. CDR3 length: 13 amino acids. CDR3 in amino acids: CASSLSGGTEAFF. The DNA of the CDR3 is TGCGCCAGCAGCCTCTCAGGGGGCACTGAAGCTTTCTTT.

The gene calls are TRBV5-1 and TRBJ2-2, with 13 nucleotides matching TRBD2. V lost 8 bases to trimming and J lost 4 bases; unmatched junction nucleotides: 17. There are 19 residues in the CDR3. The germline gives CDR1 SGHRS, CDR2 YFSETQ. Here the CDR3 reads CASRASLSLAGGLTGELFF. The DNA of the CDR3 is TGCGCCAGTAGAGCCTCCCTTTCACTAGCGGGAGGGCTCACCGGGGAGCTGTTTTTT.

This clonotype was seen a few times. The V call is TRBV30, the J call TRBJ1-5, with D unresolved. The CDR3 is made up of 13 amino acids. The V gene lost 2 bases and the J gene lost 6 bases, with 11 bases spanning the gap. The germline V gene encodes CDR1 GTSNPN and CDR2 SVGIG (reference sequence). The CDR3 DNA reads TGTGCCTGGAGTTATGGTGTCAGTCAGCCCCAGCATTTT. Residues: CAWSYGVSQPQHF.

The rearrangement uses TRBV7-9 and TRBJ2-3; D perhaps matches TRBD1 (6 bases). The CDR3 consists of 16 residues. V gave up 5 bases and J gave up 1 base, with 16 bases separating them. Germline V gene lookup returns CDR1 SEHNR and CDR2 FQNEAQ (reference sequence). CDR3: CASSPLWRQGTDTQYF. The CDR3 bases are TGTGCCAGCAGCCCACTTTGGAGACAGGGCACAGATACGCAGTATTTT. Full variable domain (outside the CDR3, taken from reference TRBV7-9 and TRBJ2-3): DTGVSQNPRHKITKRGQNVTFRCDPISEHNRLYWYRQTLGQGPEFLTYFQNEAQLEKSRLLSDRFSAERPKGSFSTLEIQRTEQGDSAMYLCASSPLWRQGTDTQYFGPGTRLTVL.

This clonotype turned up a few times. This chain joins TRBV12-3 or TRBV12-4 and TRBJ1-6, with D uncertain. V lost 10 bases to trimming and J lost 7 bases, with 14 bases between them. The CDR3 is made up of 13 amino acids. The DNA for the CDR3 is TGTGCCACCCGGGCCGAAGAGAATTCACCCCTCCACTTT. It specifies CATRAEENSPLHF.

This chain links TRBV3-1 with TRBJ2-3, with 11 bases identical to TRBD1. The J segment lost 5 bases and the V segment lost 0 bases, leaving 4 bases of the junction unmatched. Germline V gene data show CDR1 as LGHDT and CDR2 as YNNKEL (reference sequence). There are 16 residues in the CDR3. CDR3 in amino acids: CASSQDGGQGVDTQYF. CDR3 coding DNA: TGTGCCAGCAGCCAAGATGGGGGACAGGGGGTAGATACGCAGTATTTT.

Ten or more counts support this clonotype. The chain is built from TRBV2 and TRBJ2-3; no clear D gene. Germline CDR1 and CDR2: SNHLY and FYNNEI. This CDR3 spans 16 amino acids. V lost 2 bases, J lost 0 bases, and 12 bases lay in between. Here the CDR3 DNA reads TGTGCCAGCAGTGAACTGGCGGTAACTAGCACAGATACGCAGTATTTT. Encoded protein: CASSELAVTSTDTQYF.

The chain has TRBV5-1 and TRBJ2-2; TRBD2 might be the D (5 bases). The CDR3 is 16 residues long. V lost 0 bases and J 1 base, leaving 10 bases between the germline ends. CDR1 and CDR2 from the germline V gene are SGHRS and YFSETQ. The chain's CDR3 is CASSLVEGLNTGELFF. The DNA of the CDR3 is TGCGCCAGCAGCTTGGTCGAGGGATTGAACACCGGGGAGCTGTTTTTT.

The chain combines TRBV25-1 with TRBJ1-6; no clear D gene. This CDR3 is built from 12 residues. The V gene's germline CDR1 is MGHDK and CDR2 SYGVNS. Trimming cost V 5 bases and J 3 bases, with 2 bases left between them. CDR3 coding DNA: TGTGCCAGCAGTAGCTATAATTCACCCCTCCACTTT. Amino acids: CASSSYNSPLHF.

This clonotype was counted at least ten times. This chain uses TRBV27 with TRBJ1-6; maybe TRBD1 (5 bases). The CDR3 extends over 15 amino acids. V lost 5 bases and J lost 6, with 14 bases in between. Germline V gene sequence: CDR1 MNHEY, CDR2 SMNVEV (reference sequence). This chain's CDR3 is CASSPSGRFNSPLHF. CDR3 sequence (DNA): TGTGCCAGCAGTCCGTCGGGACGGTTTAATTCACCCCTCCACTTT.

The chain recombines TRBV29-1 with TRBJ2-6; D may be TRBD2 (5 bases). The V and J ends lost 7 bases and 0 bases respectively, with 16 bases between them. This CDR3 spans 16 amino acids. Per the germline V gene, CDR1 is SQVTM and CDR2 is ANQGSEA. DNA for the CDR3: TGCAGCGCCCAGACGGACTTAGACTCTGGGGCCAACGTCCTGACTTTC. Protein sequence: CSAQTDLDSGANVLTF.

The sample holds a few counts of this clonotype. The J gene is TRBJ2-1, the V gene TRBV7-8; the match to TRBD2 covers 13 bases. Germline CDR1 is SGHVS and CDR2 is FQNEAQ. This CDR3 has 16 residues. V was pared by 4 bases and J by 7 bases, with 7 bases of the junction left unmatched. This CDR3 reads CASSSTRTSGRNEQFF. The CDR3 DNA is TGTGCCAGCAGCTCCACCCGGACTAGCGGGAGAAATGAGCAGTTCTTC.

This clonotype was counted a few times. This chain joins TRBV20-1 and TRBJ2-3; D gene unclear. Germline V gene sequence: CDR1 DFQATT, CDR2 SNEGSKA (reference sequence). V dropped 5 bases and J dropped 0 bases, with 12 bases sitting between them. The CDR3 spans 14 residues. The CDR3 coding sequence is TGCAGTGCTTTAGGGTACAGCAGCACAGATACGCAGTATTTT. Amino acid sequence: CSALGYSSTDTQYF.

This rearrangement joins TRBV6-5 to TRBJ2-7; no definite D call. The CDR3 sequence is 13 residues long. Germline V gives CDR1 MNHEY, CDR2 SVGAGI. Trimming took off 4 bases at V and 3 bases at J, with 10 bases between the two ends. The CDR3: CASSSSFIYEQYF. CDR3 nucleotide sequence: TGTGCCAGCAGTTCCTCCTTTATCTACGAGCAGTACTTC.

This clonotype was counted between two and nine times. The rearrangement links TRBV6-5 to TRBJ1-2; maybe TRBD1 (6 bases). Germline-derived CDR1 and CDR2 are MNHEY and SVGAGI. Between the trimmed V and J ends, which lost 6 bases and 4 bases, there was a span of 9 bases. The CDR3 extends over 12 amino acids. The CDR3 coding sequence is TGTGCCAGCAGCCGGGACACCTATGGCTACACCTTC. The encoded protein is CASSRDTYGYTF.

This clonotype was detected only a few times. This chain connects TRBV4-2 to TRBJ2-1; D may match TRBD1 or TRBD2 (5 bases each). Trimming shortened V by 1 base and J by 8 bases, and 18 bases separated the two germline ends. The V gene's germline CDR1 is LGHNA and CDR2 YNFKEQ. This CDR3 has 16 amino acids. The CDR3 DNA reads TGTGCCAGCAGCCAAGTCGCCCAGGGTCTGGGGGATGAGCAGTTCTTC. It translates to CASSQVAQGLGDEQFF.

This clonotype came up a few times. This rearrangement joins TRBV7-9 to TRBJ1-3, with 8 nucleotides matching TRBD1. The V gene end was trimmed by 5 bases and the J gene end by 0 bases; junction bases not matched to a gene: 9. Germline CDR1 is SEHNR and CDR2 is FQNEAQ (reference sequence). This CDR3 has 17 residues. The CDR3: CASSPTGDRASGNTIYF. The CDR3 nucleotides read TGTGCCAGCAGCCCGACAGGGGATCGAGCCTCTGGAAACACCATATATTTT.

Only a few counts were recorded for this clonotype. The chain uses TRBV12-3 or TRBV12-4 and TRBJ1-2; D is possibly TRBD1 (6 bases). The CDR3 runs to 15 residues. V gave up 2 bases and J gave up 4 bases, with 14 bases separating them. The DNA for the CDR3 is TGTGCCAGCAGTTTAAGGGGGGGGGCGCCCTATGGCTACACCTTC. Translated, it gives CASSLRGGAPYGYTF.

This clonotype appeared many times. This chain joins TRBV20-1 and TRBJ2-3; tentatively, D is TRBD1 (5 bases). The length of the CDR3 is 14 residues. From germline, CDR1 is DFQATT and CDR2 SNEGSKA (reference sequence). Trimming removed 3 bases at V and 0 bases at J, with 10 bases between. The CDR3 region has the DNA TGCAGTGCTAGGCAGACAGAAAGCACAGATACGCAGTATTTT. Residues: CSARQTESTDTQYF.

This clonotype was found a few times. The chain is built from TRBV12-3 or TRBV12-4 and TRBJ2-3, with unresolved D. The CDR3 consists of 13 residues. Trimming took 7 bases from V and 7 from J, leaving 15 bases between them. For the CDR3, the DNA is TGTGCCAGCATCCAGGCCTTGGGGAATACGCAGTATTTT. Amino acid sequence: CASIQALGNTQYF.

The CDR3 region has the DNA TGTGCCAGCAGCTTCGCTGAATTGGCAGGGCGGGATACGCAGTATTTT. Encoded protein: CASSFAELAGRDTQYF. V is TRBV13 and J is TRBJ2-3, with D possibly being TRBD1 (5 bases). The CDR3 loop spans 16 amino acids. Germline V CDR1 and CDR2: PRHDT, FYEKMQ (reference sequence). Trimming cost V 3 bases and J 6 bases, with 19 bases left between them.

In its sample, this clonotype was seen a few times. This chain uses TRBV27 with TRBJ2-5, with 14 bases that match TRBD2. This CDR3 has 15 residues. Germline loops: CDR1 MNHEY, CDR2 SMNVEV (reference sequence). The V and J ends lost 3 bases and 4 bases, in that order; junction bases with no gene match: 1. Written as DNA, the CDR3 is TGTGCCAGCAGTTTGGGACTAGCGGGAGTAGAGACCCAGTACTTC. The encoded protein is CASSLGLAGVETQYF.

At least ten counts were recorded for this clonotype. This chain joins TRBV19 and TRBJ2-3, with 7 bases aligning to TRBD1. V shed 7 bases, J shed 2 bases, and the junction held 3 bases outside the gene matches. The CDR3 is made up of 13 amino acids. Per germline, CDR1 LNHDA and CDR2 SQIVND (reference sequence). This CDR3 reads CASTGTDTDTQYF. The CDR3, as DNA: TGTGCCAGTACCGGGACAGACACAGATACGCAGTATTTT.